This T cell receptor beta chain was captured by sequencing in a study of OX40 agonist ivuxolimab in advanced cancers. In the study overall: Ivuxolimab was an agonistic, fully human IgG2 monoclonal antibody directed against OX40 (CD134), a costimulatory receptor. A male proportion of nearly 85% and a mean age of approximately 61 years, ranging from roughly 23 to 85, were recorded for the dose-escalation cohort. Partial responses occurred in three dose-escalation patients: two with cutaneous melanoma and one with hepatocellular carcinoma. Prior anti-PD-1, anti-PD-L1 or anti-CTLA-4 therapy was permitted, and checkpoint inhibitors had been received by roughly 40% of dose-escalation patients. The monotherapy dose-escalation portion (N ≈ 56 patients) of the phase I ivuxolimab trial is reported in the paper. Of the roughly 51 dose-escalation patients, hepatocellular carcinoma was present in around 20, melanoma in roughly 15, renal cell carcinoma in 9 and head and neck cancer in 9. Intravenous ivuxolimab was administered to patients every 2 weeks at six dose levels: 0.01, 0.1, 0.3, 1.5, 3 and 10 mg/kg. The point of sequencing TCRbeta in the periphery was to test whether ivuxolimab changed TCR sequence diversity and drove clonal T-cell expansion. Results the study describes overall, beyond this receptor: At doses from 0.1 to 3.0 mg/kg, clonal expansion was seen in both CD4+ and CD8+ blood T cells between baseline and week 6. Low levels of normalized T-cell clonal expansion were also seen in some nonresponding patients. Which antigens the clonally expanded peripheral T cells were specific for was not determined. In the 0.1-3.0 mg/kg groups, partial responders were among the patients with the lowest normalized peripheral clonal expansion, particularly in CD8+ T cells. After ivuxolimab, expanded clones were on average more numerous among CD8+ T cells than among CD4+ T cells.

The trial excluded patients who had a history of autoimmune disease or who were on systemic immunosuppression. Peripheral blood for TCR sequencing was collected from all dose cohorts at baseline, on cycle 4 day 1, and on cycle 7 day 1. Samples were obtained from an open-label, multicenter, first-in-human phase I dose-escalation trial of ivuxolimab. Adults with locally advanced or metastatic head and neck squamous cell, hepatocellular, melanoma or renal cell carcinoma were enrolled in the trial. CD4+ and CD8+ T cells were sorted separately from peripheral blood before TCR sequencing. Comment on this clone: No antigen is known for it. Base qualities are not provided; no much larger clone lies one nucleotide away.

Based on the germline V gene, the CDR1 and CDR2 sequences are SGHRS and YFSETQ. The junction carries 11 bases between V and J, which are trimmed by 1 base and 4 bases respectively. From the cysteine up to the phenylalanine, the CDR3 has a length of 14 residues. CDR3 DNA only is kept here, 42 bases in frame from base 1. For sequencing of the TCRbeta CDR3 region, genomic DNA was extracted from the sorted cells. The immunoSEQ Assay was used to sequence the TCRbeta CDR3 regions. This is the immuneACCESS table as TCRdb keeps it, with only in-frame sequences that have V and J called. A part of the clones is gone; compared with another copy, unresolved V genes explain less than half, and the rest is unexplained. The sample data list tens of thousands of clones, and around 83% of these were observed just once. The top ten constitute around 6% of the sample.

This TCR derives from an adult with an advanced solid tumor such as melanoma, head and neck, liver or kidney cancer. The sequencing used CD4+ or CD8+ T cells sorted from blood, collected in a trial of the OX40 agonist ivuxolimab. In this chain, TRBV5-1 is recombined with TRBJ1-1; the D gene lacks a confident call. The CDR3 in this case is CASSLRQEITEAFF. The nucleotide sequence is TGCGCCAGCAGCTTGAGGCAGGAAATCACTGAAGCTTTCTTT.